This T cell receptor (beta chain) was observed in a study of memory CD4+ T cells and cytomegalovirus serostatus (dated by TCRdb to the late 2010s). Some background on the complete study: A total of about 33 healthy Belgian adults, of whom 9 were CMV seropositive and approximately 24 were CMV seronegative, were included in the cohort. The study sequenced CD4+ memory TCRbeta repertoires of a Belgian cohort with known cytomegalovirus serostatus to replicate a published TCR-based CMV serostatus classifier. The full study reports these points: Only CD4+CD45RO+ memory cells were sequenced, unlike the original study, which covered naive and memory CD4+ and CD8+ populations. On the Belgian cohort, the classifier built on the original framework reached a median bootstrapped AUC of approximately 0.95, with a 95% CI of 0.76-1.00. The results were interpreted as suggesting that the CMV-associated TCR signature is mostly present in the CD4+ memory repertoire. CMV serostatus prediction reached a median bootstrapped AUC of approximately 0.96 with the original framework and just over 0.9 with a US-trained random forest. Of 170 or so previously reported CMV-associated TCRbeta sequences, 67 appeared in the CD4+ memory repertoires, each in one to five individuals.

This clone has a single count. The target of this receptor is not known. Per-base quality was not reported, and no clone a single base away is much larger than it. The Quick-DNA Microprep Kit was used to extract genomic DNA from the sorted cells. Amplification of TCRbeta DNA was done with the immunoSEQ hsTCRbeta kit, following the protocol from the manufacturer. TCRbeta libraries were sequenced on an Illumina MiSeq instrument. The original methods were these. Once out-of-frame sequences had been removed, 2,204,828 distinct TCRbeta sequences were left, which works out to an average of approximately 72,000 per individual. Each individual was scored by the count of 150 to 200 previously reported CMV-associated TCRbeta sequences and the total productive distinct TCRbeta count. A beta-binomial model was reimplemented in Python, and scikit-learn random forests with default parameters were trained on US cohort data. Classifier performance on the Belgian cohort was reported as the median AUC with percentile confidence intervals calculated over 10,000 bootstrap iterations. The immuneACCESS repertoire file appears here via TCRdb, limited to in-frame rearrangements. These files lack a portion of the clones; in checked studies, under half of the deficit traces to unresolved V genes, and the cause of the others is not known. V and J calls and clone size are given by that table; D and trimming were obtained from the DNA. For this sample there are 54,000 or so clones; roughly 81% appear just once. The leading ten clones occupy 0.85% to 1.2% of the sample.

A FACSAria II was used to sort memory CD4+ T cells, defined as single viable CD3+CD4+CD8-CD45RO+ cells. CMV serostatus was determined using a Roche Elecsys assay that detects serum IgG against CMV pp150, pp28, p38 and p52. Following thawing, total CD4+ T cells were enriched through positive selection using CD4 magnetic microbeads. The samples came from a different study that was designed specifically to examine the CD4+ T cell memory repertoire. Peripheral blood mononuclear cells were isolated and cryopreserved according to standard operating procedures, and serum was stored at -80 degrees C. CD3-PerCP (BW264/56), CD4-APC (RPA-T4), CD45RO-PE (UCHT1) and CD8-Pacific Orange (3B5) antibodies were used for staining, and non-viable cells were excluded with Sytox blue. For this chain, trimming is 4 bases at the V end and 4 bases at the J end, and the number of junction bases without a gene match is 9. CDR1 and CDR2, per the germline V gene, are MDHEN and SYDVKM. There are 15 amino acids in the CDR3, from cysteine to phenylalanine inclusive. Only CDR3 DNA is held: 45 bases, read in frame from base 1.

The chain is encoded by TRBV28 joined to TRBJ1-2; 7 bases in the middle match TRBD1. This receptor was obtained from an adult in good health and CMV-seronegative. Source material: memory CD4+ T cells from blood. The bases are TGTGCCAGCAGTTCCCGGCGACAGGGTGGCTATGGCTACACCTTC. Translated, it reads CASSSRRQGGYGYTF.